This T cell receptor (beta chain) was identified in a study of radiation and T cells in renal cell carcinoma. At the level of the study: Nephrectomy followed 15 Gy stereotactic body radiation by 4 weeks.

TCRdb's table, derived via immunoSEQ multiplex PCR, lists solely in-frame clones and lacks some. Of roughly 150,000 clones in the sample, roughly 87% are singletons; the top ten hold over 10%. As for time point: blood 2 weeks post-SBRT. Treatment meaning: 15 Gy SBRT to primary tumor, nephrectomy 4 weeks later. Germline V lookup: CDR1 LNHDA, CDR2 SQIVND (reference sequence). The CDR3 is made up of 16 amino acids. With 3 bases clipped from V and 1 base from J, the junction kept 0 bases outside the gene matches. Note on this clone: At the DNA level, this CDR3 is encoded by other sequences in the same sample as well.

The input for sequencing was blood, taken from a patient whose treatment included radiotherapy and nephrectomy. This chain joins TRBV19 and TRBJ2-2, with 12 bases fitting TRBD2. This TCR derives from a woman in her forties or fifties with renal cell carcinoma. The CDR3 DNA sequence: TGTGCCAGTAGTATGGGACTAGCGGGGAACACCGGGGAGCTGTTTTTT. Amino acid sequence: CASSMGLAGNTGELFF. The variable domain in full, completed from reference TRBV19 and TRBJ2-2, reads DGGITQSPKYLFRKEGQNVTLSCEQNLNHDAMYWYRQDPGQGLRLIYYSQIVNDFQKGDIAEGYSVSREKKESFPLTVTSAQKNPTAFYLCASSMGLAGNTGELFFGEGSRLTVL.